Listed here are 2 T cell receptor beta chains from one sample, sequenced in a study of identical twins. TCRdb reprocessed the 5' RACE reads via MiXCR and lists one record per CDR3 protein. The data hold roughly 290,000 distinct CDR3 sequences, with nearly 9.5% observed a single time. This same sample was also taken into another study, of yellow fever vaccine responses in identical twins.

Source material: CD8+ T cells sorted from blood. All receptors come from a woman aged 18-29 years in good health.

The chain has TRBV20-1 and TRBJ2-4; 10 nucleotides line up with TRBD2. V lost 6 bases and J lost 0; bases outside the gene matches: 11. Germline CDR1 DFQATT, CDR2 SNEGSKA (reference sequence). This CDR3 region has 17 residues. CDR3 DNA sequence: TGCAGTGCCGTTGGACTAGCGGAGATTCTAGCCAAAAACATTCAGTACTTC. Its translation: CSAVGLAEILAKNIQYF.

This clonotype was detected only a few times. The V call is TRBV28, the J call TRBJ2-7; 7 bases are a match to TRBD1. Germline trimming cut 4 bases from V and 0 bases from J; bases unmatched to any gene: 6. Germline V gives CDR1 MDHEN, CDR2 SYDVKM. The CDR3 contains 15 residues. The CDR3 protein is CASSSGQTSSYEQYF. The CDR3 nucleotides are TGTGCCAGCAGTTCGGGACAGACTTCCTCCTACGAGCAGTACTTC. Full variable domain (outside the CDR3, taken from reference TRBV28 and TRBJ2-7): DVKVTQSSRYLVKRTGEKVFLECVQDMDHENMFWYRQDPGLGLRLIYFSYDVKMKEKGDIPEGYSVSREKKERFSLILESASTNQTSMYLCASSSGQTSSYEQYFGPGTRLTVT.